Sequencing of this T cell receptor beta chain was carried out in a study of blood T cells in healthy people across ages (dated by TCRdb to about 2015). Study-level background: Template switching captured roughly one uniquely barcoded TCR beta cDNA molecule per two T cells in model experiments. To avoid experimental bias, donors of different ages were spread randomly across the sequencing lanes. The donors were divided into four age groups: young (average approximately 17 years), middle-aged (about 39), aged (under 70) and long-lived (82). Using deep sequencing normalized with unique cDNA molecular identifiers, the study measured how TCR beta repertoire diversity changes with age. Using the same blood draw, the study looked at two additional independent replicas of 1 million unique cDNA reads for two donors, one aged 18 to 29 and the other aged 80 or older.

The donors were 40 or so Caucasian individuals from Russia, aged about 6 to 95 years, who were systemically healthy. Each donor gave ten milliliters of peripheral blood, collected into EDTA-treated Vacutainer tubes. Ficoll-Paque density-gradient centrifugation was used to isolate PBMCs, with at least 7 million obtained per sample. Total RNA, at least 5 micrograms per sample, was extracted from PBMCs with Trizol reagent. For every donor, an aliquot of PBMCs went through flow cytometry to measure the percentages of naive CD45RAhigh/CD27high T cells. Beyond this particular receptor, the publication reports: Donor CMV infection status was unknown, potentially confounding age-related changes in expanded clonotypes. As age increased, observed TCR beta diversity per million T cells dropped in a roughly linear way, and a significant reduction was already evident by age 40. A strong correlation was found between observed TCR beta diversity and the percentage of naive T cells measured by flow cytometry. Compared with the aged group, more naive CD4+ T cells, fewer expanded clones and increased TCR diversity were shown by the long-lived group, suggesting age selection. Estimates of total diversity based on one million sequenced T cells were considered lower bounds and underestimates. Because profiling used bulk unsorted PBMCs, naive and antigen-experienced compartments could not be compared conclusively.

Its CDR3 holds 12 amino acids, cysteine through phenylalanine. Kept here is only the CDR3 DNA, which spans 36 bases and is read in frame from base 1. The junction shows trimming of 3 bases on V and 10 bases on J, and the gene matches do not reach 3 bases of it. Library prep was done by 5' RACE. These reads were obtained on an Illumina HiSeq 2500. A second 7 to 11 cycle PCR used a sample-barcoded 5' primer and a J-beta primer mix. A unique molecular identifier was introduced onto each TCR beta cDNA molecule by a template-switch 5' adaptor carrying 12 random nucleotides. Each sample yielded at least 2.5 million CDR3-containing paired-end reads. The Mint cDNA synthesis kit, primed by a TRBC-specific oligonucleotide, was used to synthesize first-strand cDNA from all RNA. After uracil-DNA glycosylase treatment, a first 18-cycle PCR used universal primers M1SS and BC2_uni_R on all cDNA. From the authors' description of their analysis: For normalization, 1 million high-quality reads, each with a distinct molecular identifier, were randomly selected from each sample. Reads sharing molecular identifiers were discarded rather than binned into consensus sequences. MiTCR, set to a Q25 quality threshold and the strictest error-elimination algorithm, was used for CDR3 identification, clonotype clustering and error correction. A nonparametric unseen species model with Euler transformation was used to estimate a lower bound on total TCR beta diversity. TCRdb reprocessed the public reads (quality trimming at Q25 with fastp, clone calling with MiXCR) and kept in-frame beta chains. Each CDR3 protein appears once, grouped with its most common genes and DNA. The V and J calls were not made by the authors but by TCRdb's processing. Recorded for this sample are some 690,000 distinct CDR3 sequences; over 20% of them occurred a single time. In total, the top ten clones hold 22% of the sample.

To note about this clonotype: The antigen this receptor binds is unknown. There are no base qualities to consult, and no much larger clone falls within one base.

The sequence was obtained from a man between 65 and 80 years old in good health. The V gene is TRBV12-3 or TRBV12-4 and the J gene is TRBJ2-1; 7 bases in the middle match TRBD2. The material sequenced was blood. CDR3 protein: CASSFQTSEQFF. The nucleotides read TGTGCCAGCAGTTTTCAGACTAGCGAGCAGTTCTTC.